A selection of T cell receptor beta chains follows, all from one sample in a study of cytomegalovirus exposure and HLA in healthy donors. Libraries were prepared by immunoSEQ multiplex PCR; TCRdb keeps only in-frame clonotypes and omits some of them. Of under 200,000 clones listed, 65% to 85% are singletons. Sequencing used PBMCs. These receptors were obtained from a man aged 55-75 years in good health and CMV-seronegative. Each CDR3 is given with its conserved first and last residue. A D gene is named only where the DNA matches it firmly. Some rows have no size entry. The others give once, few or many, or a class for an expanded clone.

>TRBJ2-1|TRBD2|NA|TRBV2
TGTGCCAGCAGTGTGGGCGGGAGAAGCTCCTACAATGAGCAGTTCTTC
CASSVGGRSSYNEQFF
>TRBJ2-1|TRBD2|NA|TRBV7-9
TGTGCCAGCGTCCTGGGACTAGCGGGGGGGCCCACCCTGAATGAGCAGTTCTTC
CASVLGLAGGPTLNEQFF
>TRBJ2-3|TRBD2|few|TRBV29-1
TGCAGCGTTGAAAGAAGCGGGGGGAACACAGATACGCAGTATTTT
CSVERSGGNTDTQYF
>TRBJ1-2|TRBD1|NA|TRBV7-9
TGTTCCAGCACCCCGGGACAGGGTAACTATGGCTACACCTTC
CSSTPGQGNYGYTF
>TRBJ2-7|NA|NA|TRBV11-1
TGTGCCAGCAGCCAACAAGGGGCGAAATACGAGCAGTACTTC
CASSQQGAKYEQYF
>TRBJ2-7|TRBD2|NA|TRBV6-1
TGTGCCAGCAGTTCGACTAGCGGACAAACCTACGAGCAGTACTTC
CASSSTSGQTYEQYF
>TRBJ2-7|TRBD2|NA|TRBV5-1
TGCGCCAGCAGCGTGGTACTAGCGGGGGGGCAGTACGAGCAGTACTTC
CASSVVLAGGQYEQYF
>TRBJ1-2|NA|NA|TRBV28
TGTGCCAGCAGCCTCCTCGGAGGGGATCTTTTTTATGGCTACACCTTC
CASSLLGGDLFYGYTF
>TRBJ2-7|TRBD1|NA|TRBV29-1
TGCAGCGTAGGACAGGAGAGCTCCTACGAGCAGTACTTC
CSVGQESSYEQYF
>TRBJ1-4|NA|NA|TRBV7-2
TGTGCCAGCAGCCCCCACTTTAATGAAAAACTGTTTTTT
CASSPHFNEKLFF
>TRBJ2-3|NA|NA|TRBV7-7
TGTGCCAGCAGCTTAAATAGCTTATCAGATACGCAGTATTTT
CASSLNSLSDTQYF
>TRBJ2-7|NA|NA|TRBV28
TGTGCCAGCAGTCGCCCCAGGGGAGAAGTCTACGAGCAGTACTTC
CASSRPRGEVYEQYF
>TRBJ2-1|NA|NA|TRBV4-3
TGCGCCAGCAGCCCAGCCGCGGGTAGCTCCTACAATGAGCAGTTCTTC
CASSPAAGSSYNEQFF
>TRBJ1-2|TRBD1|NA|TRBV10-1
TGCGCCAGCAGACACTTCAGGGGGCGGAACTATGGCTACACCTTC
CASRHFRGRNYGYTF
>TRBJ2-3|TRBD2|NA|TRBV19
TGTGCCAGTAGTGAGACTAGCGGCAGCACAGATACGCAGTATTTT
CASSETSGSTDTQYF
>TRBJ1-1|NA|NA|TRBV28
TGTGCCAGCAGTCAGACAGACACTGAAGCTTTCTTT
CASSQTDTEAFF
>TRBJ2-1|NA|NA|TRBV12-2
TGTGCAAGTCGCCTAGGACAGGACAATGAGCAGTTCTTC
CASRLGQDNEQFF
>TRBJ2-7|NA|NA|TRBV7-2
TGTGCCAGCAGCTTGGAGACTAGTTTTCAAACCAGCTCCTACGAGCAGTACTTC
CASSLETSFQTSSYEQYF
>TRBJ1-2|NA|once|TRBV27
TGTGCCAGCAGTTTATTAATTGGCGGGCAGAGCGGCTACACCTTC
CASSLLIGGQSGYTF
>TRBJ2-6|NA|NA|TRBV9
TGTGCCAGCAGCGCCCGTAAAGCTCTATCAAAGACAGACGAGAGCTCTGGGGCCAACGTCCTGACTTTC
CASSARKALSKTDESSGANVLTF
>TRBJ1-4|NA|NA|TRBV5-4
TGTGCCAGCAGCTTGGAACGGGGAACTAATGAAAAACTGTTTTTT
CASSLERGTNEKLFF